The 14 T cell receptor beta chains in this list originate from one sample, sequenced in a study of graft-versus-host responses after intestinal transplantation. The protocol was immunoSEQ multiplex PCR, while the TCRdb copy is restricted to in-frame clones and leaves out a portion. In the table there are approximately 94,000 clones, roughly 87% of which are singletons. Antigens for these TCRs are unknown. The material sequenced was unstimulated CD4+ T cells sorted from spleen or lymph node cells, taken before transplant. These receptors all stem from a human donor who was the organ donor for an intestinal transplant.

This sequence joins TRBV7-8 and TRBJ1-1, with a possible D match to TRBD1 (6 bases). Germline V gene sequence: CDR1 SGHVS, CDR2 FQNEAQ. V lost 3 bases, J lost 2 bases, and 10 bases lay in between. The CDR3 sequence is 14 residues long. This CDR3 reads CASSFGTLNTEAFF. In DNA, the CDR3 is TGTGCCAGCAGCTTCGGGACACTCAACACTGAAGCTTTCTTT. The entire variable domain, with the rest obtained from reference TRBV7-8 and TRBJ1-1, is as follows: GAGVSQSPRYKVAKRGQDVALRCDPISGHVSLFWYQQALGQGPEFLTYFQNEAQLDKSGLPSDRFFAERPEGSVSTLKIQRTQQEDSAVYLCASSFGTLNTEAFFGQGTRLTVV.

The chain links TRBV28 to TRBJ2-7, with TRBD2 identical over 8 bases. The CDR3 is made up of 15 amino acids. CDR1 is MDHEN and CDR2 is SYDVKM in the germline V gene. Germline trimming cut 6 bases from V and 1 base from J; bases unmatched to any gene: 8. CDR3: CASRKSGGPSYEQYF. The CDR3 DNA follows: TGTGCCAGCAGGAAAAGCGGGGGTCCATCCTACGAGCAGTACTTC.

The V call is TRBV15, the J call TRBJ2-7; TRBD1 agrees at 7 bases. Germline CDR1 and CDR2: LNHNV and YYDKDF (reference sequence). The CDR3 is 16 residues long. The V and J ends lost 3 bases and 3 bases, in that order; junction bases with no gene match: 11. CDR3 DNA: TGTGCCACCAGCAGCGAAGACAAGACAGGGCACTACGAGCAGTACTTC. Encoded protein: CATSSEDKTGHYEQYF.

This clone was counted only a few times. This chain joins TRBV7-9 and TRBJ1-4, with D maybe TRBD1 (6 bases). Trimming stripped 1 base from V and 3 bases from J, with 9 bases between. Germline V gives CDR1 SEHNR, CDR2 FQNEAQ (reference sequence). The CDR3 is made up of 15 amino acids. The CDR3 DNA sequence: TGTGCCAGCAGCTTAGTCGCAGGGGCTAATGAAAAACTGTTTTTT. Translating it yields CASSLVAGANEKLFF.

The J gene is TRBJ1-4, the V gene TRBV6-6; no definite D call. Germline CDR1 is MNHNY and CDR2 is SVGAGI (reference sequence). The V gene lost 2 bases and the J gene lost 6 bases, with 1 base spanning the gap. The CDR3 spans 11 residues. The CDR3 sequence is CASSYDEKLFF. The CDR3 DNA is TGTGCCAGCAGTTACGATGAAAAACTGTTTTTT.

This chain links TRBV5-1 with TRBJ1-1, with D hard to call. From germline, CDR1 is SGHRS and CDR2 YFSETQ. The CDR3 consists of 13 residues. V was shortened by 4 bases and J by 4 bases, with 11 bases between the two germline ends. The CDR3 region has the DNA TGCGCCAGCAGCCCCCTCAAGGGCACTGAAGCTTTCTTT. Amino acids: CASSPLKGTEAFF.

V is TRBV5-5 and J is TRBJ2-2; perhaps D is TRBD1 or TRBD2 (6 bases each). Germline V CDR1 and CDR2: SGHKS, YYEKEE (reference sequence). V was shortened by 4 bases and J by 0 bases, with 13 bases between the two germline ends. CDR3 length: 16 amino acids. The CDR3 bases are TGTGCCAGCAGCCCGGAAGGGGGGACGAACACCGGGGAGCTGTTTTTT. The encoded protein is CASSPEGGTNTGELFF.

The genes are TRBV14 and TRBJ1-1; D is possibly TRBD1 (5 bases). Germline V gives CDR1 SGHDN, CDR2 FVKESK. V was cut by 3 bases and J by 8 bases, with 7 bases left in between. The CDR3 contains 11 residues. CDR3 in DNA: TGTGCCAGCAGCCACGGGGGGGAAGCTTTCTTT. The encoded protein is CASSHGGEAFF.

V usage is TRBV19 and J usage is TRBJ2-1; D is possibly TRBD2 (5 bases). Germline CDR1 and CDR2: LNHDA and SQIVND (reference sequence). This CDR3 has 16 residues. Trimming stripped 6 bases from V and 5 bases from J, with 20 bases between. CDR3 loop: CASRAATIGLHNEQFF. In nucleotides, the CDR3 is TGTGCCAGTAGAGCCGCAACAATCGGACTCCACAATGAGCAGTTCTTC.

V gene TRBV4-1 combines with J gene TRBJ2-2, with 16 bases aligning to TRBD2. V trimming: 4 bases; J trimming: 5 bases; junction bases outside the gene matches: 7. CDR3 length equals 18 residues. CDR1 and CDR2 (germline): MGHRA, YSYEKL. The CDR3 nucleotides read TGCGCCAGCAGCCGCTGGGGACTAGCGGGGGGGTCGACCGGGGAGCTGTTTTTT. It encodes CASSRWGLAGGSTGELFF.

This sequence joins TRBV10-3 and TRBJ2-3; 8 bases are a match to TRBD1. The junction had 8 bases not matched to a gene; V was cut back by 3 bases and J by 6 bases. This CDR3 has 15 residues. The germline gives CDR1 ENHRY, CDR2 SYGVKD. The CDR3 is CAISDGQGAYDTQYF. The CDR3, as DNA: TGTGCCATCAGTGACGGTCAGGGGGCCTACGATACGCAGTATTTT.

The genes are TRBV18 and TRBJ1-4; no clear D gene. The CDR3 sequence is 15 residues long. Germline CDR1 KGHSH, CDR2 LQKENI. V gave up 2 bases and J gave up 7 bases, with 14 bases separating them. CDR3: CASSPEVRGVEKLFF. For the CDR3, the DNA is TGTGCCAGCTCACCAGAGGTCCGCGGGGTTGAAAAACTGTTTTTT.

This chain connects TRBV10-1 to TRBJ2-3, with 10 bases aligning to TRBD2. This CDR3 has 16 residues. The trim removed 4 bases at V and 2 bases at J, leaving 6 bases unmatched. Germline V lookup: CDR1 WNHNN, CDR2 SYGVQD (reference sequence). Written as DNA, the CDR3 is TGCGCCAGCAGTGCAGCGGGGGGGCGCAACACAGATACGCAGTATTTT. This codes for CASSAAGGRNTDTQYF.

The chain joins TRBV10-1 to TRBJ2-5, with 10 bases identical to TRBD1. The end of the DNA aligns better with TRBJ2-7, so the J call may be wrong. This CDR3 spans 14 amino acids. Germline V gene data show CDR1 as WNHNN and CDR2 as SYGVQD (reference sequence). The DNA for the CDR3 is TGCGCCAGCAGCCCCGGGACAGGGGCCTACGAGCAGTACTTC. It is translated as CASSPGTGAYEQYF.